Described below is a single T cell receptor (beta chain) sequence and its context. Assay: immunoSEQ multiplex PCR; the TCRdb copy retains only in-frame clones and omits some. The sample contains fewer than 250,000 clones, 70% to 85% of which appear only once. This record belongs to a study of blood T cell repertoires in COVID-19. Study information: PBMCs, B-cell-depleted T cells, or T cells provided the cDNA or gDNA that made up the material.

Assignment of participants to cohorts was predicated upon participant-reported clinical history. The CDR3 sequence is 13 residues long. Deletions cut 3 bases from V and 7 bases from J, with 12 bases between. Germline CDR1 reads MNHEY; CDR2 reads SMNVEV (reference sequence). The clonotype comes from a man between 60 and 75 years old who had recovered from COVID-19. Sequenced material: PBMCs or T cells enriched from blood (not recorded which). The chain is built from TRBV27 and TRBJ1-2, with D perhaps matching TRBD1 (6 bases). CDR3 protein: CASSLGGASGYTF. The CDR3 region has the DNA TGTGCCAGCAGTTTGGGGGGGGCTAGTGGCTACACCTTC.